The text below deals with one T cell receptor (beta chain). The antigen remains unidentified. This CDR3 has 15 residues. V dropped 5 bases and J dropped 5; count of bases not matched to a gene: 6. CDR1 is DFQATT, CDR2 SNEGSKA, per germline (reference sequence). For ophthalmopathy patients, the Clinical Activity Score was at least 3 and the NOSPECS grade at least 4; duration was under 3 months. The data were taken from a study of T cells in Graves' hyperthyroidism and ophthalmopathy. About the study: Peripheral blood was collected at initial diagnosis, before any treatment.

The CDR3 regions of TCR beta were amplified from RNA transcripts. HTBI primers were the set used in a first-round RT-PCR of the TCR CDR3. TCRdb processed the multiplex PCR reads anew with MiXCR; each CDR3 protein has one entry. The table includes about 500,000 distinct CDR3 sequences, about 16% detected once. Whole-study findings and limits: The blood repertoire included most of the expanded thyroid clonotypes above 0.001.

This chain joins TRBV20-1 and TRBJ2-3; 14 nucleotides agree with TRBD2. Specimen: blood. This clonotype originated in a woman under 40 with Graves' ophthalmopathy. The CDR3 DNA reads TGCAGTGCTCAGGGACTAGCGGGAGATCTAGATACGCAGTATTTT. It translates to CSAQGLAGDLDTQYF.